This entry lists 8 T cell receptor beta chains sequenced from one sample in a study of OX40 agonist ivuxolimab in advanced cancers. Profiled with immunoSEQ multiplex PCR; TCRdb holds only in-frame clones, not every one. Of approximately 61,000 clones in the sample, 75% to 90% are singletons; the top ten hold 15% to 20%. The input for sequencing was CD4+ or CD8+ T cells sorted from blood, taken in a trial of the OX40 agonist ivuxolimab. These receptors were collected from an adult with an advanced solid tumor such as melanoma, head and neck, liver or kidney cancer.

The CDR3 sequence is CASSPPGTNQPQHF. In DNA form, the CDR3 reads TGTGCCAGCAGTCCTCCGGGTACCAATCAGCCCCAGCATTTT. The chain carries TRBV6-6 and TRBJ1-5, with D uncertain. Germline V gives CDR1 MNHNY, CDR2 SVGAGI (reference sequence). V dropped 5 bases and J dropped 3 bases, with 11 bases sitting between them. The length of the CDR3 is 14 residues.

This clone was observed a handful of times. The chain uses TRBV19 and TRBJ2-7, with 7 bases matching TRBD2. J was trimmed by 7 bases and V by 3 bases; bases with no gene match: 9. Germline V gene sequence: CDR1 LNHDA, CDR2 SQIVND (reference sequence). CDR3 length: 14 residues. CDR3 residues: CASSMTSTLWEQYF. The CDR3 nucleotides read TGTGCCAGTAGTATGACTAGCACTCTATGGGAGCAGTACTTC.

CDR3 residues: CASSSMTSGEQFF. As DNA, the CDR3 is TGTGCCAGCAGCTCGATGACTAGCGGTGAGCAGTTCTTC. The rearrangement uses TRBV7-3 and TRBJ2-1, with 9 positions matching TRBD2. The V gene end was trimmed by 4 bases and the J gene end by 9 bases; junction bases not matched to a gene: 4. This CDR3 spans 13 amino acids. Germline loops: CDR1 SGHTA, CDR2 FQGTGA.

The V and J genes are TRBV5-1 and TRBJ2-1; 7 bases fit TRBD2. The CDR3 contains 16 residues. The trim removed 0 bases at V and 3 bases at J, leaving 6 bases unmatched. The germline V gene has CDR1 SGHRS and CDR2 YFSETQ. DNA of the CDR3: TGCGCCAGCAGCTTGGAACGTAGCGGGTACTACAATGAGCAGTTCTTC. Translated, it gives CASSLERSGYYNEQFF.

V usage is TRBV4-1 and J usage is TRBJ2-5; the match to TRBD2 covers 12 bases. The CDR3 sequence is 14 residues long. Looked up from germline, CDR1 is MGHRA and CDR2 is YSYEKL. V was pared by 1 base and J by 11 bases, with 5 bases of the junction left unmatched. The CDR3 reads CASSQVLAGGEQYF. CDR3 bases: TGCGCCAGCAGCCAAGTGCTAGCGGGAGGGGAGCAGTACTTC.

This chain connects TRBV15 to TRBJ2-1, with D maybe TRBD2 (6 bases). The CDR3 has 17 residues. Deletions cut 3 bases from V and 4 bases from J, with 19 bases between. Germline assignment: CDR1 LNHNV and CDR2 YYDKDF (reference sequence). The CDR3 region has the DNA TGTGCCACCAGCAGGGAACCTTCCGGGACTCCGTACAATGAGCAGTTCTTC. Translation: CATSREPSGTPYNEQFF.

Here the CDR3 DNA reads TGTGCCAGTAGCACCGGCGCAGTCTACGAGCAGTACTTC. Residues: CASSTGAVYEQYF. The V gene is TRBV19, the J gene TRBJ2-7; D call uncertain. The CDR3 is 13 amino acids. Per germline, CDR1 LNHDA and CDR2 SQIVND (reference sequence). Trimming took off 6 bases at V and 3 bases at J, with 12 bases between the two ends.

The CDR3, as DNA: TGTGCCAGCAGTTTATACAGCGGGAGCTCCTACAATGAGCAGTTCTTC. This translates into CASSLYSGSSYNEQFF. The rearrangement uses TRBV28 and TRBJ2-1; 8 bases map to TRBD2. The CDR3 is 16 amino acids. Germline CDR1 reads MDHEN; CDR2 reads SYDVKM. Trimming cost V 1 base and J 0 bases; bases outside gene matches: 2.